This TCR beta chain appears in the sequencing data of a study of early T cells in non-severe SARS-CoV-2 infection. Germline V gene sequence: CDR1 LGHDT, CDR2 YNNKEL (reference sequence). This CDR3 has 14 amino acids. Trimming pared 4 bases from V and 3 bases from J, leaving 11 bases between. Attached unique molecular identifiers marked individual cDNA molecules. From the 5' RACE reads, TCRdb called clonotypes with MiXCR, one entry per CDR3 protein. This repertoire shows fewer than 80,000 distinct CDR3 sequences, 9.5% to 15% found once; its top ten account for approximately 4%. This clonotype showed up just a few times. Its cognate antigen is unknown. Overall study results and limits: Anti-spike CD8 responses were favored by VDJdb matching, which missed private and CD4 specificities.

The rearrangement uses TRBV3-1 and TRBJ2-3, with D possibly called TRBD1 or TRBD2 (6 bases each). Source material: whole blood. The clonotype originates from an adult who was a healthcare worker with PCR-confirmed SARS-CoV-2 infection or an uninfected control (not recorded which). CDR3 protein: CASSRGAGTDTQYF. Written as DNA, the CDR3 is TGTGCCAGCAGCCGGGGGGCAGGGACAGATACGCAGTATTTT.